This passage covers 25 T cell receptor beta chains from one sample sequenced in a study of T cell responses to AZD1222 COVID-19 vaccine. TCRdb's table, derived via immunoSEQ multiplex PCR, lists solely in-frame clones and lacks some. The sample contains about 110,000 clones, nearly 90% of which appear only once. Sequences were derived from peripheral blood, sampled on day 0 of AZD1222 vaccination. The source is an adult in good health.

This clone is a singleton in its sample. This sequence joins TRBV29-1 and TRBJ2-7, with a possible D match to TRBD1 (6 bases). CDR3 length: 15 amino acids. Trimming cost V 4 bases and J 1 base, with 17 bases left between them. Germline V CDR1 and CDR2: SQVTM, ANQGSEA. This chain's CDR3 is CSVVGVDSPSYEQYF. The CDR3 bases are TGCAGCGTTGTAGGGGTGGACAGCCCTTCCTACGAGCAGTACTTC.

The chain uses TRBV19 and TRBJ2-4; D may be TRBD2 (5 bases). The germline CDR1 and CDR2 sequences are LNHDA and SQIVND (reference sequence). The CDR3 runs 14 residues. Trimming removed 3 bases at V and 8 bases at J, with 14 bases between. CDR3 bases: TGTGCCAGTAGTATGGGGAACGGGGTTGACATTCAGTACTTC. Translating gives CASSMGNGVDIQYF.

DNA of the CDR3: TGTGCCAGTAGTCCTGATGAGGACCAGAACACCGGGGAGCTGTTTTTT. Residues: CASSPDEDQNTGELFF. The V gene is TRBV19, the J gene TRBJ2-2; D gene uncertain. V gave up 5 bases and J gave up 1 base, with 14 bases separating them. CDR3 length: 16 residues. Germline V CDR1 and CDR2: LNHDA, SQIVND (reference sequence).

The chain combines TRBV4-3 with TRBJ1-3; D is ambiguous. Trimming cost V 1 base and J 5 bases, with 15 bases left between them. This CDR3 has 16 residues. Germline lookup yields CDR1 LGHNA and CDR2 YSLEER. The CDR3 protein is CASSQVGRGYRNTIYF. The CDR3 DNA follows: TGCGCCAGCAGCCAAGTGGGGAGAGGATACAGAAACACCATATATTTT.

The CDR3 nucleotides are TGTGCCAGCTCACCACTTGGGGGAGTTAACACCGGGGAGCTGTTTTTT. Protein: CASSPLGGVNTGELFF. This sequence joins TRBV18 and TRBJ2-2; the D gene could be TRBD1 or TRBD2 (5 bases each). CDR3 length equals 16 residues. V was trimmed by 1 base and J by 2 bases, leaving 11 bases between them. In germline, CDR1 is KGHSH, CDR2 LQKENI.

The chain combines TRBV2 with TRBJ2-1, with D perhaps assigned TRBD1 or TRBD2 (6 bases each). Deletions cut 6 bases from V and 2 bases from J, with 11 bases between. The CDR3 spans 14 residues. Germline V CDR1 and CDR2: SNHLY, FYNNEI. The CDR3 DNA reads TGTGCCAGCAGGCCGGGGGCTACCTACAATGAGCAGTTCTTC. Amino acid sequence: CASRPGATYNEQFF.

V and J are TRBV4-1 and TRBJ1-2, with D possibly matching TRBD1 (5 bases). This CDR3 is 17 amino acids long. V was pared by 4 bases and J by 7 bases, with 25 bases between. Germline loops: CDR1 MGHRA, CDR2 YSYEKL. The CDR3, as DNA: TGCGCCAGCAGCCCCGGTGATTTGGCGGCCGGGACCCCTGGCTACACCTTC. Translating gives CASSPGDLAAGTPGYTF.

The V gene is TRBV14, the J gene TRBJ1-4; 8 nucleotides line up with TRBD1. The V gene's germline CDR1 is SGHDN and CDR2 FVKESK. The CDR3 is 13 residues long. The junction had 3 bases not matched to a gene; V was cut back by 1 base and J by 11 bases. The CDR3 sequence: CASSQATGGKLFF. CDR3 coding DNA: TGTGCCAGCAGCCAAGCCACAGGGGGGAAACTGTTTTTT.

Comments on this clone: The junction and the germline gene differ at one end; a read error may be behind it. V usage is TRBV6-2 or TRBV6-3 and J usage is TRBJ1-2; D remains unclear. Germline assignment: CDR1 MNHEY and CDR2 SVGEGT. This CDR3 has 11 amino acids. DNA for the CDR3: TGTGCCAGCAGTTATCTGGGTAACTATGCCTTC. As protein: CASSYLGNYAF.

V gene TRBV6-5 combines with J gene TRBJ1-2, with 7 nucleotides matching TRBD1. Germline CDR1 is MNHEY and CDR2 is SVGAGI. Trimming removed 6 bases from V and 5 bases from J; junction bases left unmatched: 6. The CDR3 loop spans 13 amino acids. CDR3 DNA: TGTGCCAGCAGAGCCGACAGGGAGTATGGCTACACCTTC. This codes for CASRADREYGYTF.

V and J are TRBV18 and TRBJ1-2; D gene unclear. With 2 bases removed from V and 8 bases from J, the gap between germline ends came to 12 bases. Germline CDR1 reads KGHSH; CDR2 reads LQKENI. CDR3 length: 13 residues. The CDR3 bases are TGTGCCAGCTCACCATTTTCGGACGCCGGCTACACCTTC. Translation: CASSPFSDAGYTF. Full variable domain (rest looked up from reference TRBV18 and TRBJ1-2): NAGVMQNPRHLVRRRGQEARLRCSPMKGHSHVYWYRQLPEEGLKFMVYLQKENIIDESGMPKERFSAEFPKEGPSILRIQQVVRGDSAAYFCASSPFSDAGYTFGSGTRLTVV.

The chain links TRBV5-4 to TRBJ2-1, with 13 bases that match TRBD2. The CDR3 length is 17 residues. V gave up 4 bases and J gave up 9 bases; unmatched junction bases: 13. Per germline, CDR1 SGHNT and CDR2 YYREEE (reference sequence). The CDR3 DNA follows: TGTGCCAGCAGCCGGACTAGCGGGAGCCCCACCGGGGGTGAGCAGTTCTTC. Translation: CASSRTSGSPTGGEQFF.

CDR3 residues: CASSSGLAGETQYF. CDR3 nucleotide sequence: TGCGCCAGCAGCTCCGGACTAGCGGGAGAGACCCAGTACTTC. The chain couples TRBV5-1 to TRBJ2-5, with 11 bases identical to TRBD2. Germline lookup yields CDR1 SGHRS and CDR2 YFSETQ. CDR3 length: 14 amino acids. Trimming cost V 3 bases and J 4 bases; bases outside gene matches: 2.

The chain uses TRBV5-1 and TRBJ2-2, with 8 bases fitting TRBD1. Germline lookup yields CDR1 SGHRS and CDR2 YFSETQ. The CDR3 covers 16 residues. The V and J ends lost 1 base and 3 bases, in that order; junction bases with no gene match: 5. The CDR3 sequence is CASSLTQTGDTGELFF. The CDR3 bases are TGCGCCAGCAGCTTGACTCAGACAGGGGACACCGGGGAGCTGTTTTTT.

The chain employs TRBV9 and TRBJ2-7; 9 bases fit TRBD1. The germline CDR1 and CDR2 sequences are SGDLS and YYNGEE. The CDR3 runs to 14 residues. V shed 4 bases, J shed 3 bases, and the junction held 5 bases outside the gene matches. For the CDR3, the DNA is TGTGCCAGCAGCAGTACGGGACAGGGCTACGAGCAGTACTTC. This sequence encodes CASSSTGQGYEQYF.

The chain recombines TRBV7-9 with TRBJ1-1, with TRBD1 matching over 7 bases. CDR3 length: 13 amino acids. Per the germline V gene, CDR1 is SEHNR and CDR2 is FQNEAQ (reference sequence). The trim removed 5 bases at V and 6 bases at J, leaving 6 bases unmatched. CDR3 in DNA: TGTGCCAGCAGCCCACGACAGGGCGCTGAAGCTTTCTTT. Translating it yields CASSPRQGAEAFF.

The V and J genes are TRBV19 and TRBJ1-2, with D perhaps TRBD1 (6 bases). V dropped 2 bases and J dropped 2 bases, with 12 bases sitting between them. The germline gives CDR1 LNHDA, CDR2 SQIVND (reference sequence). This CDR3 comprises 15 residues. The CDR3 nucleotides read TGTGCCAGTAGTATAAGCCAGGGGCCCAACTATGGCTACACCTTC. This encodes CASSISQGPNYGYTF.

The chain joins TRBV10-3 to TRBJ2-6; 9 bases match TRBD1. CDR1 is ENHRY and CDR2 is SYGVKD in the germline V gene. The CDR3 sequence is 18 residues long. V shed 6 bases and J 0 bases; nucleotides not matched to a gene: 9. The CDR3 here is CAIRSSGTGNSGANVLTF. CDR3 in DNA: TGTGCCATCAGGTCTTCCGGGACAGGGAACTCTGGGGCCAACGTCCTGACTTTC.

The gene calls are TRBV7-3 and TRBJ2-1; D possibly corresponds to TRBD2 (6 bases). The ends were cut back, 6 bases at V and 2 bases at J, with 11 bases in the middle. The germline gives CDR1 SGHTA, CDR2 FQGTGA. The CDR3 sequence is 14 residues long. The CDR3 loop reads CASSLSGAYNEQFF. CDR3 nucleotides: TGTGCCAGCAGTTTATCGGGGGCCTACAATGAGCAGTTCTTC.

The chain couples TRBV6-1 to TRBJ2-3; D ambiguous. In germline, CDR1 is MNHNS, CDR2 SASEGT. The CDR3 extends over 14 amino acids. V was pared by 1 base and J by 4 bases, with 9 bases between. The chain's CDR3 is CASSEGGEADTQYF. The CDR3 DNA reads TGTGCCAGCAGTGAAGGGGGTGAGGCAGATACGCAGTATTTT.

The CDR3 spells CASSTESDLDRRTF. DNA of the CDR3: TGTGCCAGCAGCACCGAGTCGGATCTGGACCGCCGCACCTTC. The rearrangement links TRBV9 to TRBJ1-2, with unresolved D. Between the trimmed V and J ends, which lost 4 bases and 13 bases, there was a span of 23 bases. Looked up from germline, CDR1 is SGDLS and CDR2 is YYNGEE. The CDR3 runs to 14 residues.

This chain uses TRBV9 with TRBJ1-1; D is unresolved. The V end lost 3 bases, the J end lost 0 bases, and 12 bases lay between the germline ends. The germline gives CDR1 SGDLS, CDR2 YYNGEE. The CDR3 length is 15 residues. This CDR3 is CASSGGGRMNTEAFF. DNA of the CDR3: TGTGCCAGCAGCGGGGGAGGGAGGATGAACACTGAAGCTTTCTTT.

This chain joins TRBV7-9 and TRBJ2-5; D not certain. The CDR3 runs 17 residues. CDR1 and CDR2 (germline): SEHNR, FQNEAQ (reference sequence). Trimming removed 7 bases from V and 2 bases from J, with 23 bases in between. CDR3 protein: CASTEIYSVPNQETQYF. The DNA for the CDR3 is TGTGCCAGCACCGAGATATACAGCGTCCCTAATCAAGAGACCCAGTACTTC.

J is TRBJ1-1 and V is TRBV18, with D unclear. CDR3 size: 15 residues. The V end was cut by 5 bases, the J end by 5 bases, with 18 bases between. From germline, CDR1 is KGHSH and CDR2 LQKENI. The CDR3 is CASSTAALGWTEAFF. CDR3 coding DNA: TGTGCCAGCTCAACTGCTGCACTCGGGTGGACTGAAGCTTTCTTT.

The rearrangement joins TRBV5-4 to TRBJ1-6; D call uncertain. The ends were cut back, 0 bases at V and 7 bases at J, with 14 bases in the middle. The CDR3 has 16 amino acids. CDR1 is SGHNT and CDR2 is YYREEE in the germline V gene (reference sequence). The CDR3 DNA reads TGTGCCAGCAGCTTGGGGGCGCCAACCGGGAATTCACCCCTCCACTTT. It yields the protein CASSLGAPTGNSPLHF.